Included here is one T cell receptor beta chain sequence, with context. These data belong to a study of blood T cell repertoires in COVID-19. Study-wide background: From the United States, Italy and Spain came samples of acute and convalescent COVID-19. The cDNA or gDNA used as material had been derived from T cells, B-cell-depleted T cells, or PBMCs.

From germline, CDR1 is GTSNPN and CDR2 SVGIG (reference sequence). The V and J ends lost 1 base and 4 bases respectively, with 11 bases between them. CDR3 size: 14 residues. In the authors' workflow: Nucleated cell number was recorded as an estimate derived from reference gene primer amplification. Produced via immunoSEQ multiplex PCR; TCRdb's table is partial and in-frame only. Clone size and V and J calls were adopted from that table, with D and trimming inferred from the DNA. Of about 140,000 clones listed, under 85% are singletons. The source is a woman in her late teens or twenties who had been exposed to COVID-19. Sequencing was carried out using PBMCs or T cells enriched from blood (not recorded which). V gene TRBV30 combines with J gene TRBJ1-5; D remains ambiguous. CDR3 sequence: CAWSAGRANQPQHF. The CDR3 DNA reads TGTGCCTGGAGTGCTGGGCGGGCAAATCAGCCCCAGCATTTT.